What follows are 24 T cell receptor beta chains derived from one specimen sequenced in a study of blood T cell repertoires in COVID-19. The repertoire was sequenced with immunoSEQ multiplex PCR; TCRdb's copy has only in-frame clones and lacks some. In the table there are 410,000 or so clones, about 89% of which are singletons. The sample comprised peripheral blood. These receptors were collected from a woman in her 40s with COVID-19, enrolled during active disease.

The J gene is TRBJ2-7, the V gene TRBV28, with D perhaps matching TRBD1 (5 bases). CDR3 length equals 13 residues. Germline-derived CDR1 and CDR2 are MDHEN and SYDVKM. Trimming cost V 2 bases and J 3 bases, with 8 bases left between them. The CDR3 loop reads CASSLQGYYEQYF. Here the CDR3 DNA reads TGTGCCAGCAGTTTACAGGGATACTACGAGCAGTACTTC.

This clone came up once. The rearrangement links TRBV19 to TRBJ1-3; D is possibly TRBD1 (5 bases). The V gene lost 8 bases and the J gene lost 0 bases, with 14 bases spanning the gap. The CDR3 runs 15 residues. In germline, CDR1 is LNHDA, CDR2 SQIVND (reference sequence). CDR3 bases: TGTGCCAGTGCGATGGGGGGAATCTCTGGAAACACCATATATTTT. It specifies CASAMGGISGNTIYF.

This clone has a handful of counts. The CDR3 DNA is TGTGCCAGCAGAACCTCCTCGGCAGGGGTGCACGAGCAGTACTTC. It encodes CASRTSSAGVHEQYF. J is TRBJ2-7 and V is TRBV28, with D possibly matching TRBD1 (6 bases). V was clipped by 6 bases and J by 5 bases, with 20 bases between them. CDR3 length: 15 amino acids. Germline CDR1 is MDHEN and CDR2 is SYDVKM.

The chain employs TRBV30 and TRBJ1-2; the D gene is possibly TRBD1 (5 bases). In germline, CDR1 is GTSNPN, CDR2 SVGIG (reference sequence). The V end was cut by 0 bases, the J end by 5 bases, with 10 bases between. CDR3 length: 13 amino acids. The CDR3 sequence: CAWSVGGVYGYTF. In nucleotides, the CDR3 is TGTGCCTGGAGTGTTGGGGGGGTGTATGGCTACACCTTC.

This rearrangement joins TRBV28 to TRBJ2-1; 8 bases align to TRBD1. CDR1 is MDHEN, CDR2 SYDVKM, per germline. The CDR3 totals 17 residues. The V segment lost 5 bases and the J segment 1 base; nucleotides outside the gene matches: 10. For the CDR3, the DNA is TGTGCCAGCAGTCCGCTCAAGCAGGGGGCATCCTACAATGAGCAGTTCTTC. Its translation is CASSPLKQGASYNEQFF. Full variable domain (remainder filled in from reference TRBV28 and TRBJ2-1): DVKVTQSSRYLVKRTGEKVFLECVQDMDHENMFWYRQDPGLGLRLIYFSYDVKMKEKGDIPEGYSVSREKKERFSLILESASTNQTSMYLCASSPLKQGASYNEQFFGPGTRLTVL.

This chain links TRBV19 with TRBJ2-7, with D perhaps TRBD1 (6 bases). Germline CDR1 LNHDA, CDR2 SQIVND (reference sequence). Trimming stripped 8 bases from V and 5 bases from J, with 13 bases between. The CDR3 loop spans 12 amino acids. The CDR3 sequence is CASGQGLHEQYF. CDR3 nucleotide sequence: TGTGCCAGTGGGCAGGGGCTCCACGAGCAGTACTTC.

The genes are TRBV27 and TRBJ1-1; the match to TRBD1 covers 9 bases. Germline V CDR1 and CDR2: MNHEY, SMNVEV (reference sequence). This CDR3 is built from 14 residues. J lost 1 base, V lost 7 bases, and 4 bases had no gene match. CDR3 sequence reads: CASTGQGTNTEAFF. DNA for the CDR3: TGTGCCAGCACGGGACAGGGTACGAACACTGAAGCTTTCTTT.

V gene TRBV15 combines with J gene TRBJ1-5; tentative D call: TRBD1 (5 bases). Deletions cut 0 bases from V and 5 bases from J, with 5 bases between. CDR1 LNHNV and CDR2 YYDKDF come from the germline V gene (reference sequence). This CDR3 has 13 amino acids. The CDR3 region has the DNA TGTGCCACCAGCAGAGACAGGGATCAGCCCCAGCATTTT. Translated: CATSRDRDQPQHF.

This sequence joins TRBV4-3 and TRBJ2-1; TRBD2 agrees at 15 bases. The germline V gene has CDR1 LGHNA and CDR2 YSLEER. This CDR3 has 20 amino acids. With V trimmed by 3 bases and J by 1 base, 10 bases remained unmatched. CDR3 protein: CASSHIAGLAGGASYNEQFF. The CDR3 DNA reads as TGCGCCAGCAGCCATATCGCCGGACTAGCGGGAGGGGCATCCTACAATGAGCAGTTCTTC.

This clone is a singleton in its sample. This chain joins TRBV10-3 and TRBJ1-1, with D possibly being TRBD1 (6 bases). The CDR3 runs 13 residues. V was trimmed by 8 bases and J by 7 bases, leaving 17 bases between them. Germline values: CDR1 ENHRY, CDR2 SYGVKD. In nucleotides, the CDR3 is TGTGCCATCGGGGGGGCAGGAGGAATTGAAGCTTTCTTT. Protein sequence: CAIGGAGGIEAFF.

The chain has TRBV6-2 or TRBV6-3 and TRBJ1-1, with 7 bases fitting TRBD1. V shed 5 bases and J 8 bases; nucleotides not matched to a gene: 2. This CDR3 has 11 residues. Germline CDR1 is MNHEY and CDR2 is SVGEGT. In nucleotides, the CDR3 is TGTGCCAGCAGTGAGGACAGGGAAGCTTTCTTT. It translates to CASSEDREAFF.

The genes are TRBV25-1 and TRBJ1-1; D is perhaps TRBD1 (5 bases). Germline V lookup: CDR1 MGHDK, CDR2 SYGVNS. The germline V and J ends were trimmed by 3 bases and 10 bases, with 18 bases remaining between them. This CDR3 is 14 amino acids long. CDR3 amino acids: CASSDAGDPRLAFF. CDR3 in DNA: TGTGCCAGCAGTGATGCGGGGGACCCCCGCTTAGCTTTCTTT. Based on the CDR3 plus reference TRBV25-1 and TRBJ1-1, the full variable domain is EADIYQTPRYLVIGTGKKITLECSQTMGHDKMYWYQQDPGMELHLIHYSYGVNSTEKGDLSSESTVSRIRTEHFPLTLESARPSHTSQYLCASSDAGDPRLAFFGQGTRLTVV.

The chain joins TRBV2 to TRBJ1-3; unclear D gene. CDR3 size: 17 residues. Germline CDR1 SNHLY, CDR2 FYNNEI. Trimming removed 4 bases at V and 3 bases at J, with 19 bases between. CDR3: CASSGFGRRTRGNTIYF. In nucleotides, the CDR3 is TGTGCCAGCAGTGGATTTGGCAGGCGAACGCGTGGAAACACCATATATTTT.

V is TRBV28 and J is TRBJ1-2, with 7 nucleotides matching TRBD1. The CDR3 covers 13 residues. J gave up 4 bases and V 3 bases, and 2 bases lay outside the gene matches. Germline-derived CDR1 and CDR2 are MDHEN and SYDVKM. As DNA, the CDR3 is TGTGCCAGCAGTTTGACAGGGCGCTATGGCTACACCTTC. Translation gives CASSLTGRYGYTF.

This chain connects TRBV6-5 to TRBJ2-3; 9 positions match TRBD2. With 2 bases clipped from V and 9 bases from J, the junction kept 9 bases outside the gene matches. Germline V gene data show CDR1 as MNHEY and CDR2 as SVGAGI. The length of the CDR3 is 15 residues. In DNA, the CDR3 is TGTGCCAGCAGTTACATGAGCGGGGGGCCCCCCACGCAGTATTTT. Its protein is CASSYMSGGPPTQYF.

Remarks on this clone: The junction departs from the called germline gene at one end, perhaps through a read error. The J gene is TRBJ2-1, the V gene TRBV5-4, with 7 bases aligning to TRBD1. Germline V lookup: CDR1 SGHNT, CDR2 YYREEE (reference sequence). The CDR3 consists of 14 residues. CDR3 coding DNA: TGTGCCAGTAGCTCGGGACAGCCAAATAATGAGCAGTTCTTC. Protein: CASSSGQPNNEQFF. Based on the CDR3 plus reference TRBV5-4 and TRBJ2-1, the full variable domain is ETGVTQSPTHLIKTRGQQVTLRCSSQSGHNTVSWYQQALGQGPQFIFQYYREEENGRGNFPPRFSGLQFPNYSSELNVNALELDDSALYLCASSSGQPNNEQFFGPGTRLTVL.

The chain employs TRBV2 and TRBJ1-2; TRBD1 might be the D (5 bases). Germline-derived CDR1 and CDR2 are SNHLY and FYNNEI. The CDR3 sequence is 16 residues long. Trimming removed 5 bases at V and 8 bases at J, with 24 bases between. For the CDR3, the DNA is TGTGCCAGCAGTCTTCCAGCAGGGTCCGCTAGACGAGGCTACACCTTC. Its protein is CASSLPAGSARRGYTF.

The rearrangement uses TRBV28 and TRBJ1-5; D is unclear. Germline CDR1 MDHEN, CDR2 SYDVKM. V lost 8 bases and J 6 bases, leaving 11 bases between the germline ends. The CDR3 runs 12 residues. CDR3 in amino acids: CASEGGRQPQHF. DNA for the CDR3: TGTGCCAGCGAGGGCGGGCGTCAGCCCCAGCATTTT.

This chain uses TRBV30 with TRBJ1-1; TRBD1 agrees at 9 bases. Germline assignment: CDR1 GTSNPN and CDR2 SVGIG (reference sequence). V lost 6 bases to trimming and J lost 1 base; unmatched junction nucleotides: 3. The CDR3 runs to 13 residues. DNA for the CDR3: TGTGCCTGTTCGGGACAGGGGAACACTGAAGCTTTCTTT. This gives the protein CACSGQGNTEAFF. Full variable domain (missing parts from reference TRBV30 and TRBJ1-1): SQTIHQWPATLVQPVGSPLSLECTVEGTSNPNLYWYRQAAGRGLQLLFYSVGIGQISSEVPQNLSASRPQDRQFILSSKKLLLSDSGFYLCACSGQGNTEAFFGQGTRLTVV.

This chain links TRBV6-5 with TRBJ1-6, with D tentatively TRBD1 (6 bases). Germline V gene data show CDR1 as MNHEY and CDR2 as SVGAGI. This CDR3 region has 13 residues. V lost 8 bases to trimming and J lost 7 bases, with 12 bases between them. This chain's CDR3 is CASADTGNSPLHF. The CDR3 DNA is TGTGCCAGCGCCGATACAGGGAATTCACCCCTCCACTTT.

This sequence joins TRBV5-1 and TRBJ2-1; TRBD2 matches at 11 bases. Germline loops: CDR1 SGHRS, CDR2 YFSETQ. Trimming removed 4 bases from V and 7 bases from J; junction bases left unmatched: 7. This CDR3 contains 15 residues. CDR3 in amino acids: CASSGGLAVSNEQFF. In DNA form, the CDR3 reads TGCGCCAGCAGCGGGGGACTAGCGGTATCGAATGAGCAGTTCTTC.

CDR3 residues: CASSTRSNPNTEAFF. DNA for the CDR3: TGTGCCAGTAGTACCCGGTCAAATCCGAACACTGAAGCTTTCTTT. V is TRBV19 and J is TRBJ1-1, with D unclear. The CDR3 runs 15 residues. The germline V and J ends were trimmed by 4 bases and 1 base, with 13 bases remaining between them. Looked up from germline, CDR1 is LNHDA and CDR2 is SQIVND (reference sequence).

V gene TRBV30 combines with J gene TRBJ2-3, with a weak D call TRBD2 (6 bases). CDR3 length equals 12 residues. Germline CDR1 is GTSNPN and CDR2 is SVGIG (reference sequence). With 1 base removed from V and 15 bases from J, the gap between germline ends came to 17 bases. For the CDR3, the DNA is TGTGCCTGGAGTGGGTATAGCGGCACGGGTTATTTT. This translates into CAWSGYSGTGYF.

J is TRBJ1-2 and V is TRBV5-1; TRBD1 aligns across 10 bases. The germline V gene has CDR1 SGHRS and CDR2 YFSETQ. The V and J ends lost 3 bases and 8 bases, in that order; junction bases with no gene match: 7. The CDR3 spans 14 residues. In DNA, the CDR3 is TGCGCCAGCAGCTCCGGGACAGGGGTCAACGGCTACACCTTC. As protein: CASSSGTGVNGYTF.